The 5 T cell receptor beta chains listed next were all sequenced from one sample in a study of blood T cell repertoires in COVID-19. Generated by immunoSEQ multiplex PCR, the TCRdb table keeps only in-frame clones and is missing some. The repertoire holds approximately 150,000 clones, with approximately 81% as singletons. Sequencing was done on a sample of PBMCs or T cells enriched from blood (not recorded which). All receptors derive from a man aged 55 to 70 who had recovered from COVID-19.

The chain links TRBV5-1 to TRBJ2-2; TRBD2 might be the D (6 bases). Trimming left V 7 bases short and J 5 bases short, with 18 bases between. Germline V CDR1 and CDR2: SGHRS, YFSETQ. The CDR3 loop spans 15 amino acids. CDR3: CASASARRGTGELFF. The CDR3 nucleotides read TGCGCCAGCGCCTCCGCTAGGAGGGGAACCGGGGAGCTGTTTTTT.

This clone has a single count. The V call is TRBV7-9, the J call TRBJ2-1; 9 bases match TRBD2. After removal of 3 bases from V and 7 bases from J, the junction contained 16 bases not matched to a gene. CDR3 length equals 18 residues. Germline V gives CDR1 SEHNR, CDR2 FQNEAQ (reference sequence). As DNA, the CDR3 is TGTGCCAGCAGCTTTGACACCAGTGGCGGGAGGGCCCGAAATGAGCAGTTCTTC. Amino acid sequence: CASSFDTSGGRARNEQFF.

The V call is TRBV3-1 (or the pseudogene TRBV3-2), the J call TRBJ2-1; 7 bases map to TRBD2. The CDR3 has 17 amino acids. With 0 bases clipped from V and 4 bases from J, the junction kept 9 bases outside the gene matches. The germline V gene encodes CDR1 LGHDT and CDR2 YNNKEL (reference sequence). The CDR3 reads CASSQDRVAGLYNEQFF. CDR3 nucleotides: TGTGCCAGCAGCCAAGACAGAGTAGCGGGTCTATACAATGAGCAGTTCTTC.

V is TRBV5-4 and J is TRBJ2-7; D perhaps matches TRBD1 (5 bases). The ends were cut back, 4 bases at V and 6 bases at J, with 20 bases in the middle. Germline V gene lookup returns CDR1 SGHNT and CDR2 YYREEE (reference sequence). This CDR3 is 15 amino acids long. CDR3 protein: CASSHEGPGFAEQYF. In DNA form, the CDR3 reads TGTGCCAGCAGCCACGAAGGTCCAGGGTTCGCCGAGCAGTACTTC.

J is TRBJ1-5 and V is TRBV12-5; tentative D call: TRBD1 (6 bases). This CDR3 contains 17 residues. V was clipped by 0 bases and J by 0 bases, with 12 bases between them. Germline V gene data show CDR1 as LGHNT and CDR2 as FRNRAP. CDR3 protein: CASGLVRGAYSNQPQHF. DNA for the CDR3: TGTGCTAGTGGTTTGGTACGGGGGGCCTATAGCAATCAGCCCCAGCATTTT.